One T cell receptor beta chain is described in this entry. The data were produced by immunoSEQ multiplex PCR, yet TCRdb's version contains in-frame clones alone and is incomplete. The data contain some 95,000 clones, around 90% of them singletons. The CDR3 consists of 14 residues. V lost 6 bases and J 0 bases, leaving 11 bases between the germline ends. Germline assignment: CDR1 SGHTA and CDR2 FQGNSA. The sample belongs to a study of T cell responses to AZD1222 COVID-19 vaccine. The starting material was peripheral blood, obtained on day 0 of AZD1222 vaccination. This TCR came from an adult in good health. The rearrangement joins TRBV7-2 to TRBJ1-1; D is uncertain. The CDR3 is CASSLRGMNTEAFF. CDR3 nucleotide sequence: TGTGCCAGCAGTCTTAGAGGGATGAACACTGAAGCTTTCTTT.